The T cell receptor beta chain described here comes from a study of cytomegalovirus exposure and HLA in healthy donors. With 7 bases clipped from V and 5 bases from J, the junction kept 10 bases outside the gene matches. CDR1 SNHLY and CDR2 FYNNEI come from the germline V gene. The CDR3 contains 15 residues. Both 60 Vbeta primers and 13 Jbeta primers went into the PCR. TCRdb keeps only in-frame clones here, not all; method: immunoSEQ multiplex PCR. The sample holds 160,000 or so clones; just over 75% are singletons and the top ten take approximately 1%. Only a few counts were recorded for this clone. What it binds is not known. Findings and caveats of the study: In a later analysis, TCR association rates varied by HLA locus: DRB1 most, HLA-C fewest.

This chain connects TRBV2 to TRBJ1-4; 7 bases are a match to TRBD1. The sample was PBMCs. The receptor comes from a woman in her forties in good health and CMV-seronegative. The CDR3 bases are TGTGCCAGCACGCTCACGGGACAGTCGAATGAAAAACTGTTTTTT. The encoded protein is CASTLTGQSNEKLFF.